These 18 T cell receptor beta chains originate from one sample sequenced in a study of regulatory T cells in long-lasting Graves disease. The time point is: newly diagnosed GD, antithyroid drugs for less than 3 months. RNA from PBMCs was the source of the TCR library. Arm-PCR of CDR3 regions and iRepertoire HTBI primers were used to build TCR beta libraries. Each CDR3 protein gets one entry after TCRdb re-called the multiplex PCR reads with MiXCR. This sample has about 620,000 distinct CDR3 sequences, with roughly 15% found just once. Separately, the same data were catalogued under a study of T cells in Graves' hyperthyroidism and ophthalmopathy.

The sample was peripheral blood mononuclear cells (PBMCs), taken at new diagnosis, from a patient treated with antithyroid drugs. The receptor source for this set is a woman in her 30s with Graves disease.

This chain connects TRBV14 to TRBJ1-6, with D unclear. The CDR3 consists of 13 residues. The V end lost 4 bases, the J end lost 3 bases, and 4 bases lay between the germline ends. Germline lookup yields CDR1 SGHDN and CDR2 FVKESK. CDR3 amino acids: CASSPIYNSPLHF. The CDR3 bases are TGTGCCAGCAGCCCCATCTATAATTCACCCCTCCACTTT.

The CDR3 loop is CSVDRGEETQYF. The CDR3 DNA follows: TGCAGCGTTGATAGGGGGGAAGAGACCCAGTACTTC. V usage is TRBV29-1 and J usage is TRBJ2-5; the D call may be TRBD1 or TRBD2 (6 bases each). CDR3 length: 12 residues. V gave up 3 bases and J gave up 3 bases, with 8 bases separating them. The germline V gene has CDR1 SQVTM and CDR2 ANQGSEA.

There are many counts of this clonotype. The chain employs TRBV19 and TRBJ1-1, with TRBD1 matching 8 bases. Germline-derived CDR1 and CDR2 are LNHDA and SQIVND (reference sequence). CDR3 length: 16 residues. The J segment lost 5 bases and the V segment lost 3 bases, leaving 11 bases of the junction unmatched. CDR3 nucleotide sequence: TGTGCCAGTAGTATCTGGGCAGGGGGCGCGGGAACTGAAGCTTTCTTT. Translating gives CASSIWAGGAGTEAFF.

This chain connects TRBV20-1 to TRBJ2-3, with 7 bases fitting TRBD1. Germline V gene lookup returns CDR1 DFQATT and CDR2 SNEGSKA (reference sequence). V lost 4 bases and J lost 1; bases outside the gene matches: 5. The CDR3 has 14 residues. Here the CDR3 reads CSATQGYRTDTQYF. CDR3 in DNA: TGCAGTGCTACACAGGGGTATCGCACAGATACGCAGTATTTT.

The chain is built from TRBV28 and TRBJ1-3; D unclear. Trimming removed 3 bases from V and 4 bases from J, with 10 bases in between. CDR1 and CDR2 (germline): MDHEN, SYDVKM. The CDR3 runs to 14 residues. CDR3 sequence: CASSFWGAGNTIYF. The CDR3 nucleotides read TGTGCCAGCAGTTTCTGGGGTGCGGGAAACACCATATATTTT.

In this sample, this clonotype turned up a few times. This chain uses TRBV12-3 or TRBV12-4 with TRBJ1-1, with TRBD1 as a possible D gene (6 bases). This CDR3 has 14 residues. The V and J ends lost 3 bases and 4 bases respectively, with 12 bases between them. DNA for the CDR3: TGTGCCAGCAGTTTTAAGGGGGGGGTCACTGAAGCTTTCTTT. Amino acids: CASSFKGGVTEAFF.

This clonotype was recorded at least ten times. The chain uses TRBV28 and TRBJ1-5, with D tentatively TRBD1 (5 bases). From germline, CDR1 is MDHEN and CDR2 SYDVKM. This CDR3 is 14 amino acids long. V shed 3 bases and J shed 6 bases, with 12 bases lying between them. CDR3 coding DNA: TGTGCCAGCAGTTTCCCGGACACGGTTCAGCCCCAGCATTTT. This gives the protein CASSFPDTVQPQHF.

This clonotype appeared a few times. The rearrangement links TRBV11-2 to TRBJ2-1; D not certain. Germline V lookup: CDR1 SGHAT, CDR2 FQNNGV. This CDR3 has 13 residues. V was pared by 1 base and J by 8 bases, with 9 bases between. In DNA form, the CDR3 reads TGTGCCAGCAGCTTAGTAGGCCCCCATGAGCAGTTCTTC. Amino acids: CASSLVGPHEQFF.

This clonotype has ten or more counts. The chain links TRBV7-9 to TRBJ2-3; either TRBD1 or TRBD2 may fit D (5 bases each). The CDR3 is 14 amino acids. Trimming cost V 5 bases and J 1 base, with 10 bases left between them. Germline V gene data show CDR1 as SEHNR and CDR2 as FQNEAQ (reference sequence). CDR3 sequence reads: CASSLRGGTDTQYF. The CDR3 DNA reads as TGTGCCAGCAGCCTTAGAGGGGGCACAGATACGCAGTATTTT.

This sequence joins TRBV30 and TRBJ1-5, with no clear D. Germline V gene lookup returns CDR1 GTSNPN and CDR2 SVGIG (reference sequence). Trimming shortened V by 4 bases and J by 0 bases, and 7 bases separated the two germline ends. The CDR3 is 13 residues long. CDR3 nucleotides: TGTGCCTGGACCCAGGATAGCAATCAGCCCCAGCATTTT. Translated, it gives CAWTQDSNQPQHF.

The chain uses TRBV19 and TRBJ2-3; unclear D gene. The CDR3 is made up of 12 amino acids. Germline V lookup: CDR1 LNHDA, CDR2 SQIVND (reference sequence). V dropped 3 bases and J dropped 4 bases, with 5 bases sitting between them. The CDR3 region has the DNA TGTGCCAGTAGTATCATCTCAGATACGCAGTATTTT. This gives the protein CASSIISDTQYF.

Of note for this clonotype: Germline is not matched at one junction end, which may reflect a read error. The chain combines TRBV9 with TRBJ2-3; D not resolved. Germline V CDR1 and CDR2: SGDLS, YYNGEE. The CDR3 is 11 amino acids. Here the CDR3 reads CAGSATDTQYF. Here the CDR3 DNA reads TGTGCCGGCAGCGCCACAGATACGCAGTATTTT. Full variable domain (remainder filled in from reference TRBV9 and TRBJ2-3): DSGVTQTPKHLITATGQRVTLRCSPRSGDLSVYWYQQSLDQGLQFLIQYYNGEERAKGNILERFSAQQFPDLHSELNLSSLELGDSALYFCAGSATDTQYFGPGTRLTVL.

This clonotype was detected many times. The genes are TRBV28 and TRBJ1-5; D is uncertain. The CDR3 contains 15 residues. Germline CDR1 is MDHEN and CDR2 is SYDVKM. V lost 2 bases and J lost 8, with 16 bases in between. The CDR3 spells CASSLMALRIKPQHF. In DNA form, the CDR3 reads TGTGCCAGCAGTTTAATGGCCCTCCGGATAAAGCCCCAGCATTTT.

This clonotype was detected a few times. V usage is TRBV28 and J usage is TRBJ2-6; 8 positions match TRBD1. J was trimmed by 0 bases and V by 3 bases; bases with no gene match: 4. Germline V lookup: CDR1 MDHEN, CDR2 SYDVKM. The length of the CDR3 is 17 residues. The CDR3 loop reads CASSFAGQVSGANVLTF. DNA for the CDR3: TGTGCCAGCAGTTTCGCGGGACAGGTCTCTGGGGCCAACGTCCTGACTTTC.

The chain is built from TRBV5-1 and TRBJ1-2; D not resolved. Between the trimmed V and J ends, which lost 1 base and 6 bases, there was a span of 7 bases. Germline CDR1 reads SGHRS; CDR2 reads YFSETQ. The CDR3 extends over 12 amino acids. The CDR3 loop reads CASSLSRNGYTF. The DNA of the CDR3 is TGCGCCAGCAGCTTGAGCAGAAATGGCTACACCTTC.

The rearrangement links TRBV19 to TRBJ2-5; possible D gene TRBD1, 5 bases. Germline V lookup: CDR1 LNHDA, CDR2 SQIVND (reference sequence). CDR3 length: 13 amino acids. V was trimmed by 6 bases and J by 7 bases, leaving 15 bases between them. This CDR3 reads CASSPHVQGTQYF. CDR3 nucleotides: TGTGCCAGTAGCCCACACGTTCAGGGGACCCAGTACTTC.

Of note for this clonotype: Since a much larger clone is just one base distant, this may be a read error. The chain has TRBV28 and TRBJ2-3; no clear D gene. Germline CDR1 and CDR2: MDHEN and SYDVKM. This CDR3 has 13 residues. V gave up 8 bases and J gave up 2 bases, with 11 bases separating them. This CDR3 is CASGAPDTDTQYF. The CDR3 DNA follows: TGTGCCAGCGGAGCACCCGACACAGATACGCAGTATTTT.

The chain links TRBV15 to TRBJ2-2, with 9 bases identical to TRBD1. V was clipped by 0 bases and J by 6 bases; unmatched bases: 11. CDR1 is LNHNV and CDR2 is YYDKDF in the germline V gene (reference sequence). The CDR3 spans 18 residues. The CDR3 DNA follows: TGTGCCACCAGCAGAGATTATTCGGGACAGGGTGTGTCCGGGGAGCTGTTTTTT. Translating gives CATSRDYSGQGVSGELFF.